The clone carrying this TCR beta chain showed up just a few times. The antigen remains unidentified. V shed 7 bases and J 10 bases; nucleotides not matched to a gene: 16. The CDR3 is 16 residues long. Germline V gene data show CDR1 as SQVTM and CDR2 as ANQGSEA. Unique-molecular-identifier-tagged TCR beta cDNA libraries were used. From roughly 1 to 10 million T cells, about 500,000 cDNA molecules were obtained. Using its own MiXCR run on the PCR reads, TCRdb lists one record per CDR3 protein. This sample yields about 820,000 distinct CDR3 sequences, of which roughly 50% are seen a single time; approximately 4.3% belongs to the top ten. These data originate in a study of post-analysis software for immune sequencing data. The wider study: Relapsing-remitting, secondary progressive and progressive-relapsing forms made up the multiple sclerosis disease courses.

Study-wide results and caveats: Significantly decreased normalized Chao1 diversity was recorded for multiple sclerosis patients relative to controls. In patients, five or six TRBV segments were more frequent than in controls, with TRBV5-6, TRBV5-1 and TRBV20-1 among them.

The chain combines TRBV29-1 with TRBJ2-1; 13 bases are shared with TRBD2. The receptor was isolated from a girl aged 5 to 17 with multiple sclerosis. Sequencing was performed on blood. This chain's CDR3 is CSAISGTSGILREQFF. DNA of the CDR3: TGCAGCGCAATTTCCGGGACTAGCGGGATTCTAAGGGAGCAGTTCTTC.